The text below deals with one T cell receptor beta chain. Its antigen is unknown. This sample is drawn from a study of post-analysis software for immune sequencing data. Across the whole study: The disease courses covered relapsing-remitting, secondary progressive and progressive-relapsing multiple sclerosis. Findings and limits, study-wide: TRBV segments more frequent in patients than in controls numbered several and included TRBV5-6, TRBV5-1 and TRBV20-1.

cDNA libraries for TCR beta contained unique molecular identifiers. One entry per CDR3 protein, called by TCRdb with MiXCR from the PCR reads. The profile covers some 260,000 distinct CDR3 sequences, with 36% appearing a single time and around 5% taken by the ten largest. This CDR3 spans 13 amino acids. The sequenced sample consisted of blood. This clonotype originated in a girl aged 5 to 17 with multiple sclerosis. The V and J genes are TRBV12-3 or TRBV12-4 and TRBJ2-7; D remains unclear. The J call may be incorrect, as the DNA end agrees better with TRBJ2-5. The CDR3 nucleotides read TGTGCCAGCACCGAAGGCCGAATAGGGACCCAGTACTTC. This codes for CASTEGRIGTQYF.